This entry lists 2 T cell receptor beta chains sequenced from one sample in a study of identical twins. TCRdb itself ran the 5' RACE reads through MiXCR, one entry per CDR3 protein. Seen here are hundreds of thousands of distinct CDR3 sequences, 8.6% observed once, and the top ten hold approximately 0.96%. The sample was also linked to a second study, of yellow fever vaccine responses in identical twins.

Sequenced input: PBMCs. Every receptor here comes from a woman younger than 35 in good health.

This clonotype has more than one count but fewer than ten. The V call is TRBV7-9, the J call TRBJ2-7, with 7 bases matching TRBD2. Trimming cost V 3 bases and J 2 bases; bases outside gene matches: 7. The CDR3 is 15 amino acids. Germline loops: CDR1 SEHNR, CDR2 FQNEAQ (reference sequence). The CDR3 reads CASSFGAGRAYEQYF. CDR3 coding DNA: TGTGCCAGCAGCTTCGGGGCAGGGAGGGCCTACGAGCAGTACTTC. Full variable domain (missing parts from reference TRBV7-9 and TRBJ2-7): DTGVSQNPRHKITKRGQNVTFRCDPISEHNRLYWYRQTLGQGPEFLTYFQNEAQLEKSRLLSDRFSAERPKGSFSTLEIQRTEQGDSAMYLCASSFGAGRAYEQYFGPGTRLTVT.

The chain is built from TRBV29-1 and TRBJ2-7, with a possible D match to TRBD2 (7 bases). Germline CDR1 is SQVTM and CDR2 is ANQGSEA. Trimming pared 4 bases from V and 7 bases from J, leaving 14 bases between. The CDR3 is made up of 12 amino acids. CDR3 bases: TGCAGCGTTGTCGCGGCGGGGGCGGAGCAGTACTTC. Residues: CSVVAAGAEQYF.